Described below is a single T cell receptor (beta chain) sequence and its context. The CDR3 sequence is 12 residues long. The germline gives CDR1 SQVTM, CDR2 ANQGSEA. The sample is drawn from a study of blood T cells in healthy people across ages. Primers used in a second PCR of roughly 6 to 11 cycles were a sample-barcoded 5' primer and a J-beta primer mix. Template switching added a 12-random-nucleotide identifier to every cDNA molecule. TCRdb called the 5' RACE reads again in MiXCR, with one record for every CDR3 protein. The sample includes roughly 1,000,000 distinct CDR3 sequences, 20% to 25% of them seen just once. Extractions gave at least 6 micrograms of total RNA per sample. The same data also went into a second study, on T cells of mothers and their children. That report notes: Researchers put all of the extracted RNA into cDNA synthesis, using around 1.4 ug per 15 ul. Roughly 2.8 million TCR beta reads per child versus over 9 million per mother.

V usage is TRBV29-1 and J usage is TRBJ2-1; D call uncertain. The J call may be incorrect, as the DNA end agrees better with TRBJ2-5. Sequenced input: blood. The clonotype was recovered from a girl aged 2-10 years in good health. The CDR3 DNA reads TGCAGCGCCCGGGTCGACCAAGGAACCCAGTACTTC. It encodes CSARVDQGTQYF.